A single sample is the source of the 14 T cell receptor beta chains below, sequenced in a study of blood T cell repertoires in COVID-19. Assay used: immunoSEQ multiplex PCR; TCRdb lists only in-frame clones, some missing. The profile shows 250,000 or so clones, around 90% of them singletons. The sample taken for sequencing was PBMCs or T cells enriched from blood (not recorded which). Receptors were obtained from a woman aged 30 to 39 with acute COVID-19.

The chain uses TRBV9 and TRBJ2-3; no clear D gene. CDR1 and CDR2 from the germline V gene are SGDLS and YYNGEE. Trimming removed 0 bases at V and 6 bases at J, with 5 bases between. The length of the CDR3 is 12 residues. The CDR3 is CASSVGLDTQYF. As DNA, the CDR3 is TGTGCCAGCAGCGTAGGTCTGGATACGCAGTATTTT.

This rearrangement joins TRBV24-1 to TRBJ2-1; 7 positions match TRBD2. The CDR3 sequence is 14 residues long. Germline assignment: CDR1 KGHDR and CDR2 SFDVKD. After removal of 4 bases from V and 6 bases from J, the junction contained 5 bases not matched to a gene. The CDR3 DNA sequence: TGTGCCACCAGTGAATGGGGGGGTGGCAATGAGCAGTTCTTC. Residues: CATSEWGGGNEQFF.

This chain joins TRBV19 and TRBJ1-5; 11 bases align to TRBD1. Germline trimming cut 4 bases from V and 9 bases from J; bases unmatched to any gene: 5. Germline V CDR1 and CDR2: LNHDA, SQIVND (reference sequence). The CDR3 has 14 residues. The CDR3 bases are TGTGCCAGTAGTAGGGGACAGGGGGAGGGGCCCCAGCATTTT. It codes for CASSRGQGEGPQHF.

This clone has only a few counts. The sample has other DNA sequences that encode this CDR3 too. Here the CDR3 reads CASSQDGTANQPQHF. For the CDR3, the DNA is TGTGCCAGCAGCCAAGATGGGACAGCTAATCAGCCCCAGCATTTT. The rearrangement links TRBV3-1 (or the pseudogene TRBV3-2) to TRBJ1-5, with 7 positions matching TRBD1. V was clipped by 0 bases and J by 4 bases; unmatched bases: 3. CDR1 LGHDT and CDR2 YNNKEL come from the germline V gene (reference sequence). The CDR3 sequence is 15 residues long.

The rearrangement uses TRBV5-6 and TRBJ2-7; 10 bases map to TRBD2. There are 14 residues in the CDR3. CDR1 and CDR2 (germline): SGHDT, YYEEEE. Trimming cost V 2 bases and J 5 bases; bases outside gene matches: 4. The CDR3 reads CASSFLAGVDEQYF. The CDR3 region has the DNA TGTGCCAGCAGCTTTCTAGCGGGAGTGGACGAGCAGTACTTC. Together with reference TRBV5-6 and TRBJ2-7, the CDR3 gives the full variable domain: DAGVTQSPTHLIKTRGQQVTLRCSPKSGHDTVSWYQQALGQGPQFIFQYYEEEERQRGNFPDRFSGHQFPNYSSELNVNALLLGDSALYLCASSFLAGVDEQYFGPGTRLTVT.

The rearrangement links TRBV6-1 to TRBJ2-1; 7 bases match TRBD2. Germline values: CDR1 MNHNS, CDR2 SASEGT. There are 15 residues in the CDR3. The V and J ends lost 2 bases and 7 bases, in that order; junction bases with no gene match: 8. CDR3 bases: TGTGCCAGCAGTGAACTTATGGAAGCGGGGAATGAGCAGTTCTTC. It encodes CASSELMEAGNEQFF.

The J gene is TRBJ1-3, the V gene TRBV27, with D perhaps TRBD1 (5 bases). Germline lookup yields CDR1 MNHEY and CDR2 SMNVEV (reference sequence). The CDR3 is 13 amino acids. The V gene lost 4 bases and the J gene lost 8 bases, with 12 bases spanning the gap. The CDR3 DNA sequence: TGTGCCAGCAGTTACGACGGGGGAGACACCATATATTTT. Encoded protein: CASSYDGGDTIYF.

The gene calls are TRBV11-2 and TRBJ1-6, with 9 bases identical to TRBD1. V shed 5 bases, J shed 8 bases, and the junction held 7 bases outside the gene matches. The germline gives CDR1 SGHAT, CDR2 FQNNGV. This CDR3 comprises 15 residues. The CDR3 bases are TGTGCCAGCAGCACATGGGACAGGGATGATTCACCCCTCCACTTT. Translation gives CASSTWDRDDSPLHF.

There are many counts of this clone. The rearrangement joins TRBV27 to TRBJ1-2, with D tentatively TRBD1 (5 bases). CDR1 MNHEY and CDR2 SMNVEV come from the germline V gene (reference sequence). This CDR3 contains 14 residues. Trimming took off 2 bases at V and 7 bases at J, with 14 bases between the two ends. The CDR3 sequence is CASSLGRGLGGYTF. CDR3 DNA sequence: TGTGCCAGCAGTTTAGGGCGGGGACTTGGTGGCTACACCTTC.

CDR3 region: CASSITRGPYEQYF. In DNA form, the CDR3 reads TGTGCCAGCAGCATCACGCGGGGGCCCTACGAGCAGTACTTC. V usage is TRBV11-2 and J usage is TRBJ2-7; tentatively, D is TRBD2 (7 bases). The CDR3 length is 14 residues. Germline-derived CDR1 and CDR2 are SGHAT and FQNNGV. With 5 bases removed from V and 2 bases from J, the gap between germline ends came to 13 bases.

With respect to this clone: Distinct nucleotide sequences in the sample also encode this CDR3. The chain joins TRBV9 to TRBJ2-3; D ambiguous. Trimming took off 2 bases at V and 0 bases at J, with 4 bases between the two ends. Germline CDR1 SGDLS, CDR2 YYNGEE. The CDR3 extends over 13 amino acids. CDR3 sequence: CASSVTSTDTQYF. In nucleotides, the CDR3 is TGTGCCAGCAGCGTTACTAGCACAGATACGCAGTATTTT.

The chain couples TRBV4-1 to TRBJ2-1, with TRBD2 identical over 7 bases. CDR3 length equals 16 residues. The junction had 7 bases not matched to a gene; V was cut back by 2 bases and J by 3 bases. Germline CDR1 MGHRA, CDR2 YSYEKL. This chain's CDR3 is CASSQLSGINYNEQFF. In nucleotides, the CDR3 is TGCGCCAGCAGCCAACTCAGCGGGATAAACTACAATGAGCAGTTCTTC.

The V call is TRBV28, the J call TRBJ2-1, with 10 bases fitting TRBD2. Germline lookup yields CDR1 MDHEN and CDR2 SYDVKM. The J segment lost 8 bases and the V segment lost 7 bases, leaving 8 bases of the junction unmatched. The CDR3 length is 14 residues. CDR3 nucleotide sequence: TGTGCCAGCACCGGGGTCAGCGGGAGGGATGAGCAGTTCTTC. Its translation is CASTGVSGRDEQFF. The full variable domain, its missing parts supplied by reference TRBV28 and TRBJ2-1, is DVKVTQSSRYLVKRTGEKVFLECVQDMDHENMFWYRQDPGLGLRLIYFSYDVKMKEKGDIPEGYSVSREKKERFSLILESASTNQTSMYLCASTGVSGRDEQFFGPGTRLTVL.

This chain uses TRBV28 with TRBJ1-2, with a tentative D call TRBD1 (5 bases). Between the trimmed V and J ends, which lost 5 bases and 0 bases, there was a span of 19 bases. In germline, CDR1 is MDHEN, CDR2 SYDVKM. This CDR3 spans 17 amino acids. DNA of the CDR3: TGTGCCAGCAGTACCTCAAATGGGGCCTCCGCTAACTATGGCTACACCTTC. Its translation: CASSTSNGASANYGYTF.